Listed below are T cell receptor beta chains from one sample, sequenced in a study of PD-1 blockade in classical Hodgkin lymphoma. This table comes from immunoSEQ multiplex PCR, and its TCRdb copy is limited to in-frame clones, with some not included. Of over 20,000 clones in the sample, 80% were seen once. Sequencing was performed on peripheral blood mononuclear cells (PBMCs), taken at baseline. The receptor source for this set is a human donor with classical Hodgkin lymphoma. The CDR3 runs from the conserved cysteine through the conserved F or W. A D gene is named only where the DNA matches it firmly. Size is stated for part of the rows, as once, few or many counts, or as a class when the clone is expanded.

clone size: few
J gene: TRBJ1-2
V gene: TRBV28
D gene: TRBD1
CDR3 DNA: TGTGCCAGCAGTTTGGGGGGACAGGGACTTTATGGCTACACCTTC
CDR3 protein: CASSLGGQGLYGYTF

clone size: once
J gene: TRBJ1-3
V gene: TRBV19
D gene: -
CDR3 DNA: TGTGCCAGTAGGTTGAAGGGCTCCTCTGGAAACACCATATATTTT
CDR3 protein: CASRLKGSSGNTIYF

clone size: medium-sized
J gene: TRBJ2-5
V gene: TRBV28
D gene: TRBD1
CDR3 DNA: TGTGCCAGCAGTTCCCTGACAGGGGGCGTAGAGACCCAGTACTTC
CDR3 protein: CASSSLTGGVETQYF

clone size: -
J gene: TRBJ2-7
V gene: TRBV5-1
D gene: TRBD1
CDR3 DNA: TGCGCCAGCAGCTTGGGACAGGGAGAATACGAGCAGTACTTC
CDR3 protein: CASSLGQGEYEQYF

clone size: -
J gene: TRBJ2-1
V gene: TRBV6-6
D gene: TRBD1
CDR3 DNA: TGTGCCAGCAGTGACGGGACAGAATCCTACAATGAGCAGTTCTTC
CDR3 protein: CASSDGTESYNEQFF

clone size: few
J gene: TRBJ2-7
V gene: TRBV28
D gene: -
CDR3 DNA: TGTGCCAGCCACGACTCCTACGAGCAGTACTTC
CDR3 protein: CASHDSYEQYF

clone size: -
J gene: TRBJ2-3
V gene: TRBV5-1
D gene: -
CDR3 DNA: TGCGCCAGCAGCTTCAACCAGGGACCGGGGGATACGCAGTATTTT
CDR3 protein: CASSFNQGPGDTQYF

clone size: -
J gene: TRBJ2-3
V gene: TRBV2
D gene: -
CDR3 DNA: TGTGCCAGCAGGCCCCCCGGGGGCACAGATACGCAGTATTTT
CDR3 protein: CASRPPGGTDTQYF

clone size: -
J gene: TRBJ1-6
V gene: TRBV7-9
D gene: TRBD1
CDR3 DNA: TGTGCCAGCAGCTTAGCTGTACTCGGGACAGGGATGACACCCCTCCACTTT
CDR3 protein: CASSLAVLGTGMTPLHF

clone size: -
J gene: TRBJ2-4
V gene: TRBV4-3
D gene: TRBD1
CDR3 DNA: TGCGCCAGCAGCCAAGCCAGACCGGACAGGGGGCAGGAAGCCAAAAACATTCAGTACTTC
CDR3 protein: CASSQARPDRGQEAKNIQYF

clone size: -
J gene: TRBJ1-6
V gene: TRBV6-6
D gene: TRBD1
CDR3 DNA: TGTGCCAGCAGTGACTCATCAGGGGGCAATTCACCCCTCCACTTT
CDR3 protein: CASSDSSGGNSPLHF

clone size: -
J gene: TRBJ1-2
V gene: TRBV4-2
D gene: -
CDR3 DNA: TGTGCCAGCAGCCACCACGCGGAGGGTAACTACTATGGCTACACCTTC
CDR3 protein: CASSHHAEGNYYGYTF

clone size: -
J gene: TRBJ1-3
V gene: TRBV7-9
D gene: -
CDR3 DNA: TGTGCCAGCAGCTTATCCAGGGCCGACTCTGGAAACACCATATATTTT
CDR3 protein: CASSLSRADSGNTIYF

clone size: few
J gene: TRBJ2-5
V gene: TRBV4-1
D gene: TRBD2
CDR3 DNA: TGCGCCAGCAGCCGGTCTGCTAGCGGCCTGATTCAAGAGACCCAGTACTTC
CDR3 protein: CASSRSASGLIQETQYF

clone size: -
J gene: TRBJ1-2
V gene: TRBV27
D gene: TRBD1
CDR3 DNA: TGTGCCAGCAGTTCCCCGAACAGGGGTAACTATGGCTACACCTTC
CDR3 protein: CASSSPNRGNYGYTF

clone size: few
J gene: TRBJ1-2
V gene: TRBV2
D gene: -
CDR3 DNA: TGTGCCAGCAGTGCTGGGGGGCGCCCGGGCTACACCTTC
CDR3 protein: CASSAGGRPGYTF

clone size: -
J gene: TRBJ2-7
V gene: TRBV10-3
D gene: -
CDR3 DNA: TGTGCCATCAAGACAGATGCTTACGAGCAGTACTTC
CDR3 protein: CAIKTDAYEQYF

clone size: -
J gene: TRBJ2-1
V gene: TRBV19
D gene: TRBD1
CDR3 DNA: TGTGCCAGTAGTATCGACAGGGATTCCTACAATGAGCAGTTCTTC
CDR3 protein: CASSIDRDSYNEQFF

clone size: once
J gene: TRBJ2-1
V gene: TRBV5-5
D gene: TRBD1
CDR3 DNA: TGTGCCAGCACCACCGGGACAGGGAACAATGAGCAGTTCTTC
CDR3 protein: CASTTGTGNNEQFF

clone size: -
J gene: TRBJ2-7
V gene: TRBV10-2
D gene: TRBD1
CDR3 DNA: TGCGCCAGCAGTGAGTCCGCAGGGGGCGTGCAGTACTTC
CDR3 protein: CASSESAGGVQYF

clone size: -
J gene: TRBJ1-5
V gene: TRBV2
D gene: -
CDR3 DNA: TGTGCCAGCAGGGGGCTGCTTAGCAATCAGCCCCAGCATTTT
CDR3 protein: CASRGLLSNQPQHF

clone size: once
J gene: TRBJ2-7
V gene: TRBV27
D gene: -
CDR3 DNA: TGTGCCAGCAGTCCAGGACGGGGCTACGAGCAGTACTTC
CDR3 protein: CASSPGRGYEQYF

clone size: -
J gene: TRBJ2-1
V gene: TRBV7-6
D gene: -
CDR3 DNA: TGTGCCAGCAGCCAGCTCGATAAAAGGGATGAGCAGTTCTTC
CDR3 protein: CASSQLDKRDEQFF

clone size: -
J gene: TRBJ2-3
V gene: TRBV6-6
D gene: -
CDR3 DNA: TGTGCCAGCAGTTACATCGGTGCCTTAGGGACAGATACGCAGTATTTT
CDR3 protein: CASSYIGALGTDTQYF

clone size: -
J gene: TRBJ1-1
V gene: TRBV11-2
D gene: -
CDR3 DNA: TGTGCCAGCAGCGTCAGGGGAACGGCTGAAGCTTTCTTT
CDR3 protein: CASSVRGTAEAFF

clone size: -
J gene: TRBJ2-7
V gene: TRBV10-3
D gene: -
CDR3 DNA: TGTGCCATCAGTGGGTCGGCAGGATTGCCCTACGAGCAGTACTTC
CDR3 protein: CAISGSAGLPYEQYF

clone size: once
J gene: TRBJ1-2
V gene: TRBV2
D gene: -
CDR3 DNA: TGTGCCAGCATGGCGGCCGCCAACTATGGCTACACCTTC
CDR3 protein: CASMAAANYGYTF

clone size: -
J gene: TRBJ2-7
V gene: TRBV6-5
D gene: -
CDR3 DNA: TGTGCCAGCAGTTACTCCATAAGGGACTTCAACGAGCAGTACTTC
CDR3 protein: CASSYSIRDFNEQYF

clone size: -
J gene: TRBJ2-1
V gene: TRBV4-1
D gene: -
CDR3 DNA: TGCGCCAGCAGAACAAGACAGGCGGCGGATGAGCAGTTCTTC
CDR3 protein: CASRTRQAADEQFF

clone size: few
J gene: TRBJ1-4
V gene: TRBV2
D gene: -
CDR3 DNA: TGTGCCAGCAGTGAAGGGACACTAAGGGGTAATGAAAAACTGTTTTTT
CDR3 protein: CASSEGTLRGNEKLFF